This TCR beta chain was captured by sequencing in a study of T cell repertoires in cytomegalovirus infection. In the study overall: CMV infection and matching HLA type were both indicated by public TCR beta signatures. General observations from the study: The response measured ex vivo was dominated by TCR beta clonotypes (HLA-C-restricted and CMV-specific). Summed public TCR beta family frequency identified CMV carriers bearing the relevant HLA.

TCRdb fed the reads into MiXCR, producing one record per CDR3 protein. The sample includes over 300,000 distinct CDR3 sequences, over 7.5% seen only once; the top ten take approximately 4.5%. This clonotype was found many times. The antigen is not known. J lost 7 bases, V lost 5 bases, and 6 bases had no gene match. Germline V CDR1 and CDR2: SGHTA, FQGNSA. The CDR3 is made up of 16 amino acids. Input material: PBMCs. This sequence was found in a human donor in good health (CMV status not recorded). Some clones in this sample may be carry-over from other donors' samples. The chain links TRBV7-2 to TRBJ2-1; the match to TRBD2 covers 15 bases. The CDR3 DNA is TGTGCCAGCAGCCCGCGGACTAGCGGGAGGGGTAATGAGCAGTTCTTC. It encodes CASSPRTSGRGNEQFF. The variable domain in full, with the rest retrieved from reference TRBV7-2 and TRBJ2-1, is GAGVSQSPSNKVTEKGKDVELRCDPISGHTALYWYRQSLGQGLEFLIYFQGNSAPDKSGLPSDRFSAERTGGSVSTLTIQRTQQEDSAVYLCASSPRTSGRGNEQFFGPGTRLTVL.